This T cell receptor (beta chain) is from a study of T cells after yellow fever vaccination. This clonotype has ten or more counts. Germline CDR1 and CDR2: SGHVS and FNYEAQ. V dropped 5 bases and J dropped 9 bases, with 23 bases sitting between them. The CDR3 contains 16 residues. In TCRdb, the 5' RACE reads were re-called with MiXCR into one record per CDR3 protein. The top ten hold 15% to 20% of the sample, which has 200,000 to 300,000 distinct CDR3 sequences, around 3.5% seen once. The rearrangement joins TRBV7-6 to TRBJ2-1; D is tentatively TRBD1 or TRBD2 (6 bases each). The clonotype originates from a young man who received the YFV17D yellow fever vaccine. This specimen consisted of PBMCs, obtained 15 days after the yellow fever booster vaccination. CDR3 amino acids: CASSRAARVGGGEQFF. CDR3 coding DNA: TGTGCCAGCAGCCGTGCTGCTCGGGTCGGAGGGGGTGAGCAGTTCTTC.